This T cell receptor (beta chain) appears in the sequencing data of a study of OX40 agonist ivuxolimab in advanced cancers. The study's findings and limits: CD4+ and CD8+ blood T cells expanded clonally by week 6 at 0.1 to 3.0 mg/kg.

This clone was recorded only once. Its antigen is not known. With 4 bases clipped from V and 2 bases from J, the junction kept 5 bases outside the gene matches. CDR3 length: 15 amino acids. Germline V CDR1 and CDR2: SGHAT, FQNNGV. This table comes from immunoSEQ multiplex PCR, and its TCRdb copy is limited to in-frame clones, with some not included. The sample consists of around 80,000 clones, more than 85% of them appearing once. The investigators sampled blood at baseline, at cycle 4 day 1, and at cycle 7 day 1. This specimen consisted of CD4+ or CD8+ T cells sorted from blood, obtained in a trial of the OX40 agonist ivuxolimab. The sequence was collected from an adult with an advanced solid tumor such as melanoma, head and neck, liver or kidney cancer. The chain carries TRBV11-2 and TRBJ2-5; 9 positions match TRBD1. The CDR3 DNA follows: TGTGCCAGCAGCTACCCGGGACAGGGACAAGAGACCCAGTACTTC. Translating gives CASSYPGQGQETQYF.